The source of this TCR beta chain is a study of identical twins. Whole-study findings and limits: Cross-sectional statistical analysis was relied on for the conclusions, without the same donors being followed.

Trimming stripped 1 base from V and 8 bases from J, with 12 bases between. The germline V gene has CDR1 LGHNA and CDR2 YNFKEQ. The CDR3 consists of 14 residues. TCRdb itself ran the 5' RACE reads through MiXCR, one entry per CDR3 protein. This table holds some 500,000 distinct CDR3 sequences, 20% to 25% found once. This clonotype was observed many times. The antigen is undetermined. Separately, the same data were catalogued under a study of T cells expressing NK-cell markers. In that study: TCR beta repertoires came from sorted CD3+CD56+NKG2C+, CD3+CD56+NKG2C- and CD3+CD56-NKG2C+ T cells. Within several experiments, an anti-gamma-delta TCR antibody kept the sorting limited to alpha-beta TCR T cells. Dominant NKG2C+ clonotypes were found to form roughly 1.0-7.5% of CD8+ T cells in more than five donors.

The sequenced material came from CD4+ T cells sorted from blood. The chain joins TRBV4-2 to TRBJ2-1, with D uncertain. The clonotype comes from a woman aged 18-29 years in good health. Written as DNA, the CDR3 is TGTGCCAGCAGCCAAGTCACCTCCAGGTATGAGCAGTTCTTC. Translation gives CASSQVTSRYEQFF.